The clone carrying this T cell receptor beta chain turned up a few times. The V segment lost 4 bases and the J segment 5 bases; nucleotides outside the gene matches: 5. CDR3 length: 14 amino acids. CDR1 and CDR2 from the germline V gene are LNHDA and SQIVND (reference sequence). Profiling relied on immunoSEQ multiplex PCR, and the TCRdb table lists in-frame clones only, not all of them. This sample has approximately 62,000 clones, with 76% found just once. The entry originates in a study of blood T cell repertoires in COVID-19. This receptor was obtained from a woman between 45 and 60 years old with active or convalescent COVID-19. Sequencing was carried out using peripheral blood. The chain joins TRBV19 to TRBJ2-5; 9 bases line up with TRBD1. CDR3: CASSTTGGMETQYF. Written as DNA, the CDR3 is TGTGCCAGTAGTACCACAGGGGGCATGGAGACCCAGTACTTC.